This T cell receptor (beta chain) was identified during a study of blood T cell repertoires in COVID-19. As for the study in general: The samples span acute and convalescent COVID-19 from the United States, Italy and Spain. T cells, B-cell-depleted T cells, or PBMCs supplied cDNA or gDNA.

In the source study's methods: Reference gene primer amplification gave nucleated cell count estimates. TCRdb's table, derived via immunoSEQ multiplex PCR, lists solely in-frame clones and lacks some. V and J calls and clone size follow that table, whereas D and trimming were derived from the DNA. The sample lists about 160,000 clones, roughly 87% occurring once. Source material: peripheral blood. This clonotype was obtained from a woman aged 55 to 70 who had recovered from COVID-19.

CDR3 protein: CASSIQGLSNQPQHF. CDR3 coding DNA: TGTGCCAGTAGTATACAGGGGTTGTCCAATCAGCCCCAGCATTTT. The chain links TRBV19 to TRBJ1-5; tentatively, D is TRBD1 (6 bases). The CDR3 covers 15 residues. V lost 2 bases, J lost 3 bases, and 11 bases lay in between. The germline CDR1 and CDR2 sequences are LNHDA and SQIVND (reference sequence).